The clone carrying this TCR beta chain was seen just once. V lost 2 bases and J lost 2; bases outside the gene matches: 2. Looked up from germline, CDR1 is LNHNV and CDR2 is YYDKDF (reference sequence). The length of the CDR3 is 15 residues. In the original processing: Amplifying reference gene primers gave estimates of nucleated cell counts. Sequenced by immunoSEQ multiplex PCR; TCRdb stores in-frame clones only, minus some. From that table come the V and J calls and clone size; the DNA was used to work out D and trimming. The sample contains roughly 300,000 clones, roughly 88% of which appear only once. This record belongs to a study of blood T cell repertoires in COVID-19. Study-level background: The study drew acute and convalescent COVID-19 samples from the United States, Italy and Spain. The analysed material was cDNA or gDNA that came from T cells, B-cell-depleted T cells, or PBMCs.

The gene calls are TRBV15 and TRBJ2-7; 11 nucleotides match TRBD2. Sequencing used peripheral blood. This TCR derives from a woman aged 50 to 65 with acute or convalescent COVID-19. CDR3 nucleotides: TGTGCCACCAGCAGAACTAGCGGGAGAGCCTACGAGCAGTACTTC. This gives the protein CATSRTSGRAYEQYF.